The sequence of this T cell receptor beta chain was determined in a study of patients and donors after allogeneic stem cell transplantation. MiXCR, run by TCRdb on the RT-PCR reads, gives a single entry per CDR3 protein. The top ten clones hold around 6% of a sample with about a million distinct CDR3 sequences, about 20% of them seen once. This clonotype has just a few counts. The origin of this receptor is a human donor who was either an allogeneic HSCT recipient or a stem cell or donor lymphocyte infusion donor (not recorded which). It is not recorded whose cells these are; they may come from a transplant donor. What was sequenced was blood, either unsorted or a sorted T cell fraction (not recorded which).

CDR3 bases: TGTGCCAGCAGCTTAGTGGGTGGGCAGGGTGACTACTACACCTTC. Protein sequence: CASSLVGGQGDYYTF. The rearrangement uses TRBV7-6 and TRBJ1-2; D is possibly TRBD1 (5 bases). Germline V lookup: CDR1 SGHVS, CDR2 FNYEAQ. The CDR3 length is 15 residues. Trimming took off 1 base at V and 10 bases at J, with 19 bases between the two ends.